These 27 T cell receptor beta chains were sequenced from one sample in a study of blood T cell repertoires in COVID-19. TCRdb's table, derived via immunoSEQ multiplex PCR, lists solely in-frame clones and lacks some. The sample consists of about 26,000 clones, around 85% of them appearing once. The sequencing sample was made of peripheral blood. These receptors were obtained from a man in his forties or fifties with active or convalescent COVID-19.

V usage is TRBV24-1 and J usage is TRBJ2-2, with D tentatively TRBD1 (6 bases). The CDR3 totals 12 residues. Germline values: CDR1 KGHDR, CDR2 SFDVKD. The CDR3 coding sequence is TGTGCGCTACAGGGAAGGGGCGGGGAGCTGTTTTTT. Translation: CALQGRGGELFF.

The rearrangement joins TRBV4-2 to TRBJ2-7; 8 bases match TRBD2. The CDR3 extends over 15 amino acids. The V gene end was trimmed by 4 bases and the J gene end by 3 bases; junction bases not matched to a gene: 8. The germline V gene encodes CDR1 LGHNA and CDR2 YNFKEQ. CDR3 protein: CASSLRTSYIYEQYF. CDR3 nucleotide sequence: TGTGCCAGCAGCCTCAGGACTAGCTATATCTACGAGCAGTACTTC.

This clone has a handful of counts. The chain recombines TRBV9 with TRBJ1-1; D is unclear. The CDR3 covers 12 residues. Germline V gene sequence: CDR1 SGDLS, CDR2 YYNGEE. Deletions cut 0 bases from V and 6 bases from J, with 6 bases between. CDR3 DNA: TGTGCCAGCAGCGTAGGGCCTTCTGAAGCTTTCTTT. Amino acid sequence: CASSVGPSEAFF.

J is TRBJ2-3 and V is TRBV3-1 (or the pseudogene TRBV3-2); possible D gene TRBD2, 7 bases. The V end lost 3 bases, the J end lost 5 bases, and 18 bases lay between the germline ends. CDR1 and CDR2 from the germline V gene are LGHDT and YNNKEL (reference sequence). This CDR3 contains 16 residues. CDR3 loop: CASSHRGGGSGDTQYF. As DNA, the CDR3 is TGTGCCAGCAGCCACAGGGGCGGGGGTTCGGGAGATACGCAGTATTTT.

This clone appeared many times. The chain carries TRBV10-1 and TRBJ1-5; a weak D match, TRBD1 (5 bases). Germline assignment: CDR1 WNHNN and CDR2 SYGVQD (reference sequence). The CDR3 has 18 residues. The CDR3 region is CATTSPGEQADFNQPQHF. The DNA for the CDR3 is TGCGCAACAACCTCACCTGGAGAACAGGCAGACTTCAATCAGCCCCAGCATTTT.

V and J are TRBV28 and TRBJ2-5; D is perhaps TRBD2 (5 bases). CDR1 and CDR2 (germline): MDHEN, SYDVKM. The CDR3 sequence is 13 residues long. Trimming removed 3 bases at V and 7 bases at J, with 12 bases between. The CDR3 DNA reads TGTGCCAGCAGTTTTGAGGGAATGGGGACCCAGTACTTC. It is translated as CASSFEGMGTQYF.

The chain combines TRBV5-1 with TRBJ2-1, with TRBD2 matching over 8 bases. Germline V lookup: CDR1 SGHRS, CDR2 YFSETQ. This CDR3 spans 15 amino acids. V was clipped by 4 bases and J by 2 bases; unmatched bases: 5. CDR3 amino acids: CASSELADTYNEQFF. CDR3 bases: TGCGCCAGCAGCGAACTAGCGGACACCTACAATGAGCAGTTCTTC.

This clone was counted between two and nine times. The CDR3 region is CASSIAGGRAYEQYF. In DNA, the CDR3 is TGTGCCAGTAGTATCGCGGGAGGGAGAGCCTACGAGCAGTACTTC. V gene TRBV19 combines with J gene TRBJ2-7, with 9 bases fitting TRBD2. The CDR3 extends over 15 amino acids. The germline CDR1 and CDR2 sequences are LNHDA and SQIVND (reference sequence). V gave up 3 bases and J gave up 2 bases; unmatched junction bases: 5.

The chain combines TRBV5-4 with TRBJ1-5; D uncertain. CDR1 and CDR2 from the germline V gene are SGHNT and YYREEE (reference sequence). Trimming stripped 1 base from V and 4 bases from J, with 6 bases between. This CDR3 is built from 13 residues. The CDR3 DNA is TGTGCCAGCAGCTTGAATAAAAATCAGCCCCAGCATTTT. The encoded protein is CASSLNKNQPQHF. Using reference TRBV5-4 and TRBJ1-5 for the parts outside the CDR3, the full variable domain is ETGVTQSPTHLIKTRGQQVTLRCSSQSGHNTVSWYQQALGQGPQFIFQYYREEENGRGNFPPRFSGLQFPNYSSELNVNALELDDSALYLCASSLNKNQPQHFGDGTRLSIL.

In this sample, this clone turned up once. The V and J genes are TRBV6-2 or TRBV6-3 and TRBJ1-1; no firm D call. Germline assignment: CDR1 MNHEY and CDR2 SVGEGT. Trimming took off 2 bases at V and 1 base at J, with 2 bases between the two ends. The CDR3 is 12 residues long. CDR3 region: CASSYRNTEAFF. Here the CDR3 DNA reads TGTGCCAGCAGTTACCGGAACACTGAAGCTTTCTTT.

The chain couples TRBV6-4 to TRBJ2-2, with a weak D call TRBD2 (6 bases). V was trimmed by 2 bases and J by 6 bases, leaving 10 bases between them. Germline V gene lookup returns CDR1 MRHNA and CDR2 SNTAGT. This CDR3 is 14 amino acids long. CDR3 in amino acids: CASSDGGEAGELFF. In nucleotides, the CDR3 is TGTGCCAGCAGTGACGGCGGGGAGGCCGGGGAGCTGTTTTTT.

V usage is TRBV5-4 and J usage is TRBJ2-7; 8 bases match TRBD1. Germline V CDR1 and CDR2: SGHNT, YYREEE (reference sequence). V shed 6 bases, J shed 3 bases, and the junction held 11 bases outside the gene matches. The CDR3 has 15 residues. The DNA for the CDR3 is TGTGCCAGCACTCTAGACAGGGGACAGCACTACGAGCAGTACTTC. Protein product: CASTLDRGQHYEQYF.

The genes are TRBV29-1 and TRBJ1-2, with D possibly being TRBD1 (5 bases). The CDR3 totals 13 residues. The germline V and J ends were trimmed by 5 bases and 0 bases, with 10 bases remaining between them. Per germline, CDR1 SQVTM and CDR2 ANQGSEA. The CDR3 nucleotides read TGCAGCGTTCGACAGCTAGCTAACTATGGCTACACCTTC. This codes for CSVRQLANYGYTF. The full variable domain, its missing parts supplied by reference TRBV29-1 and TRBJ1-2, is SAVISQKPSRDICQRGTSLTIQCQVDSQVTMMFWYRQQPGQSLTLIATANQGSEATYESGFVIDKFPISRPNLTFSTLTVSNMSPEDSSIYLCSVRQLANYGYTFGSGTRLTVV.

The chain couples TRBV3-1 (or the pseudogene TRBV3-2) to TRBJ1-4, with a possible D match to TRBD1 (6 bases). CDR1 is LGHDT, CDR2 YNNKEL, per germline (reference sequence). The CDR3 has 14 amino acids. Trimming removed 4 bases from V and 5 bases from J, with 11 bases in between. CDR3 loop: CASSPTGTNEKLFF. CDR3 bases: TGTGCCAGCAGCCCGACAGGAACGAATGAAAAACTGTTTTTT.

This chain connects TRBV11-2 to TRBJ2-5; 8 nucleotides agree with TRBD1. V was clipped by 7 bases and J by 5 bases; unmatched bases: 6. The germline V gene encodes CDR1 SGHAT and CDR2 FQNNGV. This CDR3 has 13 amino acids. CDR3 amino acids: CASTPGGAETQYF. CDR3 in DNA: TGTGCCAGCACCCCAGGGGGCGCGGAGACCCAGTACTTC.

A single count supports this clone. The CDR3 sequence is CASSQAGTRNSPLHF. In DNA, the CDR3 is TGCGCCAGCAGCCAAGCCGGGACTCGAAATTCACCCCTCCACTTT. The V gene is TRBV4-1, the J gene TRBJ1-6; weak D call: TRBD1 (5 bases). This CDR3 spans 15 amino acids. CDR1 and CDR2 (germline): MGHRA, YSYEKL. V was shortened by 1 base and J by 7 bases, with 11 bases between the two germline ends.

This chain links TRBV14 with TRBJ1-6; 8 bases match TRBD1. The CDR3 is 15 residues long. The V segment lost 1 base and the J segment 10 bases; nucleotides outside the gene matches: 6. From germline, CDR1 is SGHDN and CDR2 FVKESK. CDR3 loop: CASSQARTGTSPLHF. For the CDR3, the DNA is TGTGCCAGCAGCCAAGCTCGGACAGGGACATCACCCCTCCACTTT.

The gene calls are TRBV6-5 and TRBJ2-7, with a tentative D call TRBD1 (5 bases). V was pared by 7 bases and J by 3 bases, with 13 bases between. CDR1 MNHEY and CDR2 SVGAGI come from the germline V gene. There are 13 residues in the CDR3. This CDR3 is CASKNRWGYEQYF. CDR3 sequence (DNA): TGTGCCAGCAAGAACAGGTGGGGCTACGAGCAGTACTTC.

Only a few counts were recorded for this clone. The chain combines TRBV21-1 with TRBJ2-7; the table's D call of TRBD1 was not tested on the DNA. TRBV21-1 is listed as a pseudogene. The CDR3 spans 15 residues. The CDR3 loop reads CASSKFGPSSYEQYF. The CDR3 region has the DNA TGTGCCAGCAGCAAATTTGGGCCCAGCTCCTACGAGCAGTACTTC.

Only a few counts were recorded for this clone. The chain combines TRBV6-4 with TRBJ1-5; 8 positions match TRBD1. Looked up from germline, CDR1 is MRHNA and CDR2 is SNTAGT. This CDR3 is 13 amino acids long. V lost 6 bases and J lost 6; bases outside the gene matches: 4. CDR3 loop: CASRQGEGQPQHF. In DNA, the CDR3 is TGTGCCAGCAGACAGGGGGAGGGTCAGCCCCAGCATTTT.

The chain uses TRBV14 and TRBJ1-2, with 9 bases that match TRBD1. The CDR3 spans 14 residues. After removal of 4 bases from V and 4 bases from J, the junction contained 4 bases not matched to a gene. The germline V gene has CDR1 SGHDN and CDR2 FVKESK. The CDR3 bases are TGTGCCAGCAGCCCGGACAGGGGAGGCTATGGCTACACCTTC. This encodes CASSPDRGGYGYTF.

The chain employs TRBV2 and TRBJ2-3; 8 positions agree with TRBD1. Germline CDR1 is SNHLY and CDR2 is FYNNEI. Trimming took 9 bases from V and 6 from J; bases not matched to a gene: 11. This CDR3 has 14 residues. The CDR3: CARQGQVASDTQYF. The DNA of the CDR3 is TGTGCCAGACAGGGACAGGTTGCATCCGATACGCAGTATTTT.

This chain joins TRBV5-1 and TRBJ1-5; TRBD1 matches at 9 bases. Germline-derived CDR1 and CDR2 are SGHRS and YFSETQ. The CDR3 runs 17 residues. V shed 1 base and J 0 bases; nucleotides not matched to a gene: 5. The CDR3 sequence is CASSLQDRGYSNQPQHF. The CDR3, as DNA: TGCGCCAGCAGCTTGCAGGACAGGGGCTATAGCAATCAGCCCCAGCATTTT.

V gene TRBV6-5 combines with J gene TRBJ2-1; tentatively, D is TRBD1 (6 bases). The CDR3 is made up of 15 amino acids. V was trimmed by 6 bases and J by 2 bases, leaving 14 bases between them. Per germline, CDR1 MNHEY and CDR2 SVGAGI. In DNA, the CDR3 is TGTGCCAGCAGAACAAACAGGGTGACCTACAATGAGCAGTTCTTC. This encodes CASRTNRVTYNEQFF.

The genes are TRBV11-3 and TRBJ2-3; 8 positions agree with TRBD1. This CDR3 spans 15 amino acids. Germline values: CDR1 SGHNT, CDR2 YENEEA. V dropped 1 base and J dropped 5; count of bases not matched to a gene: 5. The CDR3 region is CASSLGQGAGDTQYF. The CDR3 DNA reads as TGTGCCAGCAGCTTAGGTCAGGGGGCCGGAGATACGCAGTATTTT.

V and J are TRBV4-1 and TRBJ2-7, with a weak D call TRBD2 (7 bases). Trimming pared 0 bases from V and 2 bases from J, leaving 14 bases between. Germline CDR1 is MGHRA and CDR2 is YSYEKL. CDR3 length: 16 amino acids. The CDR3: CASSQDWGGPPYEQYF. The DNA of the CDR3 is TGCGCCAGCAGCCAAGATTGGGGGGGCCCACCCTACGAGCAGTACTTC.

Points on this clone: At one of its ends the junction is not consistent with the germline gene, which may arise from a read error. The CDR3 reads CASSEGTGGKQPQHF. CDR3 sequence (DNA): TGTGCCAGCAGTGAAGGGACAGGGGGCAAGCAGCCCCAGCATTTT. V is TRBV6-1 and J is TRBJ1-5; 11 bases match TRBD1. Germline V gene lookup returns CDR1 MNHNS and CDR2 SASEGT. CDR3 length: 15 residues.